Listed below are T cell receptor beta chains from one sample, sequenced in a study of blood T cells in healthy people across ages. From the 5' RACE reads, TCRdb called clonotypes with MiXCR, one entry per CDR3 protein. Counted here are around 1,000,000 distinct CDR3 sequences, more than 30% occurring once; the ten biggest clones make up 10% to 15%. The specimen sequenced was blood. All receptors come from a man between 18 and 29 years old in good health. Both conserved end residues are part of each CDR3. A D gene is named only where the DNA matches it firmly. Clone size is not always given. Where it is, it says once, few, many or a class for expanded clones.

D: .; V: TRBV18; J: TRBJ1-6; size: .; DNA: TGTGCCAGCTCACCACTCCAGGGGTCGGTTGATTCACCCCTCCACTTT; CDR3: CASSPLQGSVDSPLHF
D: TRBD2; V: TRBV20-1; J: TRBJ2-1; size: .; DNA: TGCAGTGCTAGATCTACTAGCGGGGGGTGGTTCTACAATGAGCAGTTCTTC; CDR3: CSARSTSGGWFYNEQFF
D: .; V: TRBV6-6; J: TRBJ1-1; size: .; DNA: TGTGCCAGCAGCCCCATCGGCCCGTGGGAGAACACTGAAGCTTTCTTT; CDR3: CASSPIGPWENTEAFF
D: .; V: TRBV28; J: TRBJ1-5; size: few; DNA: TGTGCCAGCAGTTCCTCCAGGGGCCAGCATTTT; CDR3: CASSSSRGQHF
D: TRBD2; V: TRBV6-2/TRBV6-3; J: TRBJ2-1; size: .; DNA: TGTGCCCGCAGTTATCGAGGAGCGGGGGGCCACAATGAGCAGTTCTTC; CDR3: CARSYRGAGGHNEQFF
D: .; V: TRBV5-4; J: TRBJ2-3; size: .; DNA: TGTGCCAGCAGCTTGTTCACCCGCACAGATACGCAGTATTTT; CDR3: CASSLFTRTDTQYF
D: TRBD2; V: TRBV30; J: TRBJ2-3; size: few; DNA: TGTGCCTGGAGTAAAAAGGGACTAGCGGGGAGCACAGATACGCAGTATTTT; CDR3: CAWSKKGLAGSTDTQYF
D: .; V: TRBV2; J: TRBJ1-5; size: many; DNA: TGTGCCAGCAGTGAGGGGCAGGGTAATCAGCCCCAGCATTTT; CDR3: CASSEGQGNQPQHF
D: .; V: TRBV14; J: TRBJ2-7; size: .; DNA: TGTGCCAGCAGCAGGAACATCGACGACGAGCAGTACTTC; CDR3: CASSRNIDDEQYF
D: TRBD1; V: TRBV30; J: TRBJ1-5; size: .; DNA: TGTGCCTGGTCGACAGGGGACAATCAGCCCCAGCATTTT; CDR3: CAWSTGDNQPQHF
D: .; V: TRBV6-6; J: TRBJ1-2; size: few; DNA: TGTGCCAGCAGGGTAGCAGGCAACTATGGCTACACCTTC; CDR3: CASRVAGNYGYTF
D: .; V: TRBV20-1; J: TRBJ1-2; size: .; DNA: TGCAGTGCGAAAATTAAACGACGCTGGGGGTACTATGGCTACACCTTC; CDR3: CSAKIKRRWGYYGYTF
D: .; V: TRBV6-2/TRBV6-3; J: TRBJ1-1; size: few; DNA: TGTGCCAGCAGTTACTCGCGGGTCAGGGAAGGGACTGAAGCTTTCTTT; CDR3: CASSYSRVREGTEAFF
D: .; V: TRBV28; J: TRBJ1-6; size: many; DNA: TGTGCCAGCAGTTCCCATCATACTCCCTCACCCCTCCACTTT; CDR3: CASSSHHTPSPLHF
D: .; V: TRBV25-1; J: TRBJ1-6; size: .; DNA: TGTGCCAGCAGTGAGGGGAGGGTAAATTCACCCCTCCACTTT; CDR3: CASSEGRVNSPLHF
D: .; V: TRBV29-1; J: TRBJ2-1; size: .; DNA: TGCAGCGTTGGGGAGATGCCCGATCTGAGCTCCTACAATGAGCAGTTCTTC; CDR3: CSVGEMPDLSSYNEQFF
D: .; V: TRBV7-9; J: TRBJ1-2; size: .; DNA: TGTGCCAGCAGCTTAGAGGGGAGGTCCCATGGCTACACCTTC; CDR3: CASSLEGRSHGYTF
D: TRBD1; V: TRBV6-2/TRBV6-3; J: TRBJ1-4; size: .; DNA: TGTGCCAGCAGAGCCGGGACAGTCGGAAAACTGTTTTTT; CDR3: CASRAGTVGKLFF
D: .; V: TRBV4-1; J: TRBJ2-3; size: few; DNA: TGCGCCAGCAGCCAGAGGGGGATGGGAGGGGGATCCAAACCTAGCACAGATACGCAGTATTTT; CDR3: CASSQRGMGGGSKPSTDTQYF
D: TRBD1; V: TRBV14; J: TRBJ1-2; size: few; DNA: TGTGCCAGCAGCCCTCTGGACAGGGGGTCTAACTATGGCTACACCTTC; CDR3: CASSPLDRGSNYGYTF
D: TRBD1; V: TRBV30; J: TRBJ2-5; size: .; DNA: TGTGCCTGGACTCCCGACCTGGACAGGGTGTACTTC; CDR3: CAWTPDLDRVYF
D: .; V: TRBV7-2; J: TRBJ2-3; size: few; DNA: TGTGCCAGCAGCTCGGGAGAGGGGATTGGTATTAGCACAGATACGCAGTATTTT; CDR3: CASSSGEGIGISTDTQYF
D: .; V: TRBV20-1; J: TRBJ1-5; size: few; DNA: TGCAGTGCTAGAAGAGCAGGACTTAGCAATCAGCCCCAGCATTTT; CDR3: CSARRAGLSNQPQHF
D: .; V: TRBV24-1; J: TRBJ2-1; size: .; DNA: TGTGCCACCAGTGATTTTGGCAGGCTTAAGCAGTTCTTC; CDR3: CATSDFGRLKQFF
D: .; V: TRBV6-8; J: TRBJ2-7; size: .; DNA: TGTGCCAGCAGTTACCCCAGGGCCATCTACAATGAGCAGTACTTC; CDR3: CASSYPRAIYNEQYF
D: .; V: TRBV20-1; J: TRBJ1-4; size: .; DNA: TGCGGTGTTAGAGATACGGGGACTAATGAAAAACTGTTTTTT; CDR3: CGVRDTGTNEKLFF
D: TRBD1; V: TRBV2; J: TRBJ2-7; size: many; DNA: TGTGCCAGCAGTGTGAACCGGGACAGGGTCCACGAGCAGTACTTC; CDR3: CASSVNRDRVHEQYF
D: TRBD1; V: TRBV3-1; J: TRBJ2-3; size: many; DNA: TGTGCCAGCAGCCAAGTCGGGACAGGGACAGATACGCAGTATTTT; CDR3: CASSQVGTGTDTQYF
D: .; V: TRBV6-1; J: TRBJ1-1; size: .; DNA: TGTGCCAGCAGGCCCGGCGTAGGCCTGGGGACTGAAGCTTTCTTT; CDR3: CASRPGVGLGTEAFF
D: .; V: TRBV20-1; J: TRBJ2-7; size: .; DNA: TGCAGTGCTAGAAGGGGGAACTACGAGCAGTACTTC; CDR3: CSARRGNYEQYF
D: TRBD1; V: TRBV13; J: TRBJ2-5; size: .; DNA: TGTGCCAGCAGCTTAGGCCAGACAGGGCTCCAAGAGACCCAGTACTTC; CDR3: CASSLGQTGLQETQYF
D: .; V: TRBV11-1; J: TRBJ2-2; size: .; DNA: TGTGCCAGCAGCTTACGTGTAAACACCGGGGAGCTGTTTTTT; CDR3: CASSLRVNTGELFF
D: TRBD2; V: TRBV29-1; J: TRBJ2-5; size: many; DNA: TGCAGCGCCGCTAGCGGAACGACACAAGAGACCCAGTACTTC; CDR3: CSAASGTTQETQYF
D: TRBD2; V: TRBV7-2; J: TRBJ2-1; size: .; DNA: TGTGCCAGCAGCGCAGACGGGACTAGCACGGCCGAGCAGTTCTTC; CDR3: CASSADGTSTAEQFF
D: TRBD1; V: TRBV2; J: TRBJ2-1; size: .; DNA: TGTGCCAGCAGTGAGGACAGGGGAATCTACAATGAGCAGTTCTTC; CDR3: CASSEDRGIYNEQFF
D: .; V: TRBV7-2; J: TRBJ1-1; size: .; DNA: TGTGCCAGCAGCCTTTCCGACTTGAACACTGAAGCTTTCTTT; CDR3: CASSLSDLNTEAFF
D: .; V: TRBV6-5; J: TRBJ2-2; size: .; DNA: TGTGCCAGCGCTCCGAGCAGGGTGAACACCGGGGAGCTGTTTTTT; CDR3: CASAPSRVNTGELFF
D: TRBD2; V: TRBV7-7; J: TRBJ2-2; size: .; DNA: TGTGCTAGCAGCCCAGGAACGGGAGGTGTCGGGGAGCTGTTTTTT; CDR3: CASSPGTGGVGELFF
D: .; V: TRBV12-3/TRBV12-4; J: TRBJ2-3; size: few; DNA: TGTGCCAGCAGTGTCGGAGGGACACGCACAGATACGCAGTATTTT; CDR3: CASSVGGTRTDTQYF
D: .; V: TRBV29-1; J: TRBJ1-4; size: .; DNA: TGCAGCGTGGCAGGGGTGCCGGCTAATGAAAAACTGTTTTTT; CDR3: CSVAGVPANEKLFF
D: .; V: TRBV6-2/TRBV6-3; J: TRBJ2-1; size: .; DNA: TGTGCCAGTAAGGAACCACCGAGAAGCTCCTACAATGAGCAGTTCTTC; CDR3: CASKEPPRSSYNEQFF
D: .; V: TRBV7-2; J: TRBJ2-2; size: few; DNA: TGTGCCAGCAGCACCTATAACACCGGGGAGCTGTTTTTT; CDR3: CASSTYNTGELFF
D: .; V: TRBV12-3/TRBV12-4; J: TRBJ1-1; size: many; DNA: TGTGCCAGCACCCCGAACACTGAAGCTTTCTTT; CDR3: CASTPNTEAFF
D: TRBD1; V: TRBV7-2; J: TRBJ2-1; size: many; DNA: TGTGCCAGCAGCTTAAGCAGGGGGCTCTACAATGAGCAGTTCTTC; CDR3: CASSLSRGLYNEQFF
D: TRBD2; V: TRBV7-7; J: TRBJ2-3; size: .; DNA: TGTGCTAGCAGCCCGGGACTAGCTTTGGTAGGTACGCAGTATTTT; CDR3: CASSPGLALVGTQYF
D: .; V: TRBV25-1; J: TRBJ1-1; size: .; DNA: TGTGCCAGCAGTGAACCGGGACAGAACACTGAAGCTTTCTTT; CDR3: CASSEPGQNTEAFF
D: .; V: TRBV4-3; J: TRBJ1-2; size: .; DNA: TGCGCCAGCAGCCAAGACAGGAAAGCTAACTCTGGCTACACCTTC; CDR3: CASSQDRKANSGYTF
D: .; V: TRBV20-1; J: TRBJ2-5; size: .; DNA: TGCAGTGCTAGAGATATGGGGCACCAAGAGACCCAGTACTTC; CDR3: CSARDMGHQETQYF
D: TRBD1; V: TRBV5-1; J: TRBJ2-1; size: .; DNA: TGCGCCAGCAGCCGCCTCGGCAGGACAGGGAATGAGCAGTTCTTC; CDR3: CASSRLGRTGNEQFF
D: .; V: TRBV6-1; J: TRBJ1-5; size: .; DNA: TGTGCCAGCAGCGGGGGTGTTGAGGACCAGCCCCAGCATTTT; CDR3: CASSGGVEDQPQHF
D: TRBD1; V: TRBV20-1; J: TRBJ1-6; size: few; DNA: TGCAGTGCTAGACCACCGGACAGGAGCTCCTATAATTCACCCCTCCACTTT; CDR3: CSARPPDRSSYNSPLHF
D: .; V: TRBV7-6; J: TRBJ2-3; size: few; DNA: TGTGCCAGCAGCCCGTCCCGGGACATCACCGGCACAGATACGCAGTATTTT; CDR3: CASSPSRDITGTDTQYF
D: .; V: TRBV14; J: TRBJ2-3; size: few; DNA: TGTGCCAGCAGCCAAGTCGGGGCCTTCACAGATACGCAGTATTTT; CDR3: CASSQVGAFTDTQYF
D: TRBD1; V: TRBV5-4; J: TRBJ1-6; size: few; DNA: TGTGCCACGCTGGACAGGGGTGAGAATTCACCCCTCCACTTT; CDR3: CATLDRGENSPLHF
D: .; V: TRBV7-9; J: TRBJ2-7; size: .; DNA: TGTGCCAGCAGTCGCGCTGGGACTTACTCCTACGAGCAGTACTTC; CDR3: CASSRAGTYSYEQYF
D: TRBD2; V: TRBV27; J: TRBJ2-7; size: .; DNA: TGTGCCAGCAGTATCGGGACTAGCGGCACCTACGAGCGGTACTTC; CDR3: CASSIGTSGTYERYF
D: TRBD1; V: TRBV5-1; J: TRBJ2-7; size: .; DNA: TGCGCCAGCAGCCCGGGGACAGGGGAATTCCTCGAGCAGTACTTC; CDR3: CASSPGTGEFLEQYF
D: .; V: TRBV5-1; J: TRBJ2-7; size: .; DNA: TGCGCCAGCGGCTTGGTAGGGGGGCTCCCCAATGAGCAGTACTTC; CDR3: CASGLVGGLPNEQYF
D: TRBD1; V: TRBV7-9; J: TRBJ1-3; size: .; DNA: TGTGCCAGCAGCCCCGGACAGGCTAGCTCTGGAAACACCATATATTTT; CDR3: CASSPGQASSGNTIYF
D: .; V: TRBV4-1; J: TRBJ1-3; size: .; DNA: TGCGCCAGCAGCCAAGCACCGCTCCTTGGAAACACCATATATTTT; CDR3: CASSQAPLLGNTIYF